The source of this T cell receptor beta chain is a study of CD4 T cells in relation to SARS-CoV-2 and coronaviruses. As for this clone: Its antigen is undetermined.

Sequencing was performed with immunoSEQ multiplex PCR; in TCRdb, only in-frame clones are kept and a portion is missing. The sample holds more than 20,000 clones, roughly 79% seen once. CD4+ T cells from unexposed donors were obtained before the COVID-19 pandemic (2011-2018). Isolation of CD4+ T cells took place after 10 days in culture. Looked up from germline, CDR1 is KGHSH and CDR2 is LQKENI. The junction had 15 bases not matched to a gene; V was cut back by 2 bases and J by 5 bases. The CDR3 covers 18 residues. The sequenced material came from CD4+ T cells from PBMCs, cultured in vitro. V is TRBV18 and J is TRBJ2-5; TRBD2 matches at 9 bases. The sequence was obtained from a human donor in good health. CDR3 in DNA: TGTGCCAGCTCACCAGTGTATTCAGCGGGAGGCAGGTGGGAGACCCAGTACTTC. It translates to CASSPVYSAGGRWETQYF.